This TCR beta chain came from a study of CD8 T cells in ankylosing spondylitis. The study's findings and limits: Several of the motif variants were reported before in synovial fluid and blood from reactive arthritis.

The table lists this clonotype with a few counts. Its antigen is unknown. A single record per CDR3 protein comes from TCRdb applying MiXCR to the 5' RACE reads. The table shows approximately 150,000 distinct CDR3 sequences, with around a tenth occurring only once. This receptor was obtained from a female donor with ankylosing spondylitis or in good health (not recorded which). The sequenced sample consisted of blood, either unsorted or a sorted T cell fraction (not recorded which).

The CDR3 region is CASSFGGRTNYGYTF. The CDR3 nucleotides read TGTGCCAGCAGTTTTGGAGGGAGAACTAACTATGGCTACACCTTC. This chain connects TRBV12-3 or TRBV12-4 to TRBJ1-2; D gene ambiguous. Trimming took 3 bases from V and 0 from J, leaving 11 bases between them. The CDR3 is 15 amino acids.